The T cell receptor beta chain under discussion was sequenced for a study of shared clonotypes between healthy human individuals. For the study at large: Each donor's CD8 memory used one plate, CD8 naive two, each CD4 subset three.

The CDR3 sequence is 18 residues long. In germline, CDR1 is SGHRS, CDR2 YFSETQ. Trimming took 4 bases from V and 1 from J; bases not matched to a gene: 11. Method: immunoSEQ multiplex PCR; TCRdb's copy keeps in-frame clones and lacks some. The top ten hold about 0.36% of the sample, which has about 2.3 million clones, around 93% seen once. The sequencing sample was made of naive CD4+ T cells from PBMCs. Subset of the sample: CD45RA+ positively selected. The V gene is TRBV5-1, the J gene TRBJ1-1; 12 nucleotides line up with TRBD1. The receptor was derived from a man younger than 35 in good health. Some clones in this sample may be carry-over from other donors' samples. The CDR3 here is CASSPRGTGGFWNTEAFF. CDR3 DNA: TGCGCCAGCAGCCCGAGGGGGACAGGGGGCTTCTGGAACACTGAAGCTTTCTTT.